The 6 T cell receptor beta chains listed next were all sequenced from one sample in a study of metastatic and nonmetastatic thyroid tumors. All patients were untreated before thyroid surgery. TCRdb re-processed the PCR reads through MiXCR. The data hold some 17,000 clones, with around 30% observed a single time. Sequencing was carried out using tumor tissue. These receptors all stem from a female donor with papillary thyroid cancer or a benign thyroid nodule (not recorded which). Some clones in this sample may be carry-over from other donors' samples.

The chain is built from TRBV20-1 and TRBJ2-5, with 10 bases matching TRBD2. This CDR3 is built from 15 residues. Unmatched junction bases numbered 10, after V lost 6 bases and J lost 3 bases. Germline V gene lookup returns CDR1 DFQATT and CDR2 SNEGSKA (reference sequence). CDR3 in amino acids: CSAGRVAGGKETQYF. The CDR3 coding sequence is TGCAGTGCGGGGAGGGTAGCGGGAGGTAAAGAGACCCAGTACTTC.

The chain employs TRBV7-2 and TRBJ2-5; perhaps D is TRBD1 or TRBD2 (6 bases each). The CDR3 is 14 residues long. Trimming removed 3 bases from V and 4 bases from J, with 12 bases in between. Germline V gives CDR1 SGHTA, CDR2 FQGNSA. DNA for the CDR3: TGTGCCAGCAGCTTGTGGGGGGCGTCAGAGACCCAGTACTTC. Translation: CASSLWGASETQYF.

This clone occurred many times. The chain combines TRBV10-1 with TRBJ2-4; 11 bases are a match to TRBD1. In germline, CDR1 is WNHNN, CDR2 SYGVQD (reference sequence). V shed 2 bases, J shed 0 bases, and the junction held 3 bases outside the gene matches. The CDR3 runs 17 residues. Here the CDR3 reads CASSEAGQGVAKNIQYF. Here the CDR3 DNA reads TGCGCCAGCAGTGAGGCGGGACAGGGGGTAGCCAAAAACATTCAGTACTTC.

This clone qualifies as medium-sized. Other nucleotide sequences in the sample specify the same CDR3. This chain connects TRBV29-1 to TRBJ2-3; TRBD2 matches at 8 bases. The CDR3 has 13 residues. Germline assignment: CDR1 SQVTM and CDR2 ANQGSEA. The V and J ends lost 5 bases and 2 bases, in that order; junction bases with no gene match: 3. The CDR3 region is CSVSGSLTDTQYF. In DNA, the CDR3 is TGCAGCGTTAGCGGGAGTCTCACAGATACGCAGTATTTT.

This rearrangement joins TRBV5-1 to TRBJ1-1; 8 nucleotides align to TRBD1. V gave up 4 bases and J gave up 7 bases; unmatched junction bases: 18. Per the germline V gene, CDR1 is SGHRS and CDR2 is YFSETQ. The length of the CDR3 is 17 residues. The CDR3 loop is CASSPGTGSEFGVEAFF. In DNA, the CDR3 is TGCGCCAGCAGCCCGGGGACAGGCTCCGAATTCGGGGTTGAAGCTTTCTTT. Combining the CDR3 with reference TRBV5-1 and TRBJ1-1 gives the whole variable domain KAGVTQTPRYLIKTRGQQVTLSCSPISGHRSVSWYQQTPGQGLQFLFEYFSETQRNKGNFPGRFSGRQFSNSRSEMNVSTLELGDSALYLCASSPGTGSEFGVEAFFGQGTRLTVV.

A note on this clone: A much larger clone lies one base from this, so it may be a read error. This same CDR3 is encoded by further DNA sequences in the sample. This sequence joins TRBV7-2 and TRBJ2-7; TRBD2 matches 13 bases. CDR1 SGHTA and CDR2 FQGNSA come from the germline V gene. The CDR3 has 15 residues. The V segment lost 4 bases and the J segment 4 bases; nucleotides outside the gene matches: 4. The CDR3 loop reads CASSSLAGGPYEQYF. The CDR3 DNA sequence: TGTGCCAGCAGCTCACTAGCGGGGGGGCCGTACGAGCAGTACTTC. The full variable domain, its missing parts supplied by reference TRBV7-2 and TRBJ2-7, is GAGVSQSPSNKVTEKGKDVELRCDPISGHTALYWYRQSLGQGLEFLIYFQGNSAPDKSGLPSDRFSAERTGGSVSTLTIQRTQQEDSAVYLCASSSLAGGPYEQYFGPGTRLTVT.